This TCR beta chain stems from a study of T cell repertoires in cytomegalovirus infection. Study overall: CMV infection and matching HLA type were both indicated by public TCR beta signatures.

MiXCR, applied by TCRdb to the reads, yields one record per CDR3 protein. The sample includes 200,000 to 250,000 distinct CDR3 sequences, roughly 22% of them seen just once. The study, taken as a whole, reports: Cumulative public TCR beta family frequency identified CMV carriers with the relevant HLA. HLA-C-restricted CMV-specific TCR beta clonotypes prevailed in the ex vivo response.

Trimming removed 10 bases at V and 6 bases at J, with 12 bases between. The CDR3 runs to 12 residues. Concerning this clonotype: The antigen remains undetermined.

This clonotype originated in a human donor in good health (CMV status not recorded). Some clones in this sample may be carry-over from other donors' samples. The specimen sequenced was CD8+ T cells from PBMCs. The rearrangement links TRBV12-3 or TRBV12-4 to TRBJ2-2; tentatively, D is TRBD2 (5 bases). The CDR3 nucleotides are TGTGCCATCCGTCTGGAGGCCGGGGAGCTGTTTTTT. Protein: CAIRLEAGELFF.